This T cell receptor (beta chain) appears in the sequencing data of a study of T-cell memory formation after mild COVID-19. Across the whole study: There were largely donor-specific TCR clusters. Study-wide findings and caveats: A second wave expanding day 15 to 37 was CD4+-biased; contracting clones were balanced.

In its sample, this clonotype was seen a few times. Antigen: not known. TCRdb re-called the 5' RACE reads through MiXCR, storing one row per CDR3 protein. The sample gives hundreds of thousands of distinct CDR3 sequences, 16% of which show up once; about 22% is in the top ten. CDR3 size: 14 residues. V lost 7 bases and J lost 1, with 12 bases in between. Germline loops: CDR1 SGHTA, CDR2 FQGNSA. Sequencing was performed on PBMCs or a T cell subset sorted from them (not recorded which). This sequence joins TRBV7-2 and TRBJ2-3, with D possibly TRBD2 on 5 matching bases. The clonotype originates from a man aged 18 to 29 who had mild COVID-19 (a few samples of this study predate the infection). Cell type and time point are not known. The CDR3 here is CASTQRLGTDTQYF. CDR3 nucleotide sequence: TGTGCCAGCACCCAGCGGCTAGGCACAGATACGCAGTATTTT. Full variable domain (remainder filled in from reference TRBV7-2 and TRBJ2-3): GAGVSQSPSNKVTEKGKDVELRCDPISGHTALYWYRQSLGQGLEFLIYFQGNSAPDKSGLPSDRFSAERTGGSVSTLTIQRTQQEDSAVYLCASTQRLGTDTQYFGPGTRLTVL.